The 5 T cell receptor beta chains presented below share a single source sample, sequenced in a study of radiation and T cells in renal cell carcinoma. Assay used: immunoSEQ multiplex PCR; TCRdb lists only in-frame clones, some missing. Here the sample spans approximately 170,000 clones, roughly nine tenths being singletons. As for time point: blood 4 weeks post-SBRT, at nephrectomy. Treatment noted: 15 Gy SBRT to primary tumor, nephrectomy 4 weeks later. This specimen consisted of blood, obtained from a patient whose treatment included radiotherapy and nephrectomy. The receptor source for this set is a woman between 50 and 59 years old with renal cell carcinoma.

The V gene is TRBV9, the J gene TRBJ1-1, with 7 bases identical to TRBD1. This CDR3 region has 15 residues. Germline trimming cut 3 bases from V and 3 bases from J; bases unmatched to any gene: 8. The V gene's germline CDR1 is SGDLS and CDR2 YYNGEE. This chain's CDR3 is CASSDGRGAYTEAFF. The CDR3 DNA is TGTGCCAGCAGCGACGGCAGGGGGGCCTACACTGAAGCTTTCTTT.

The CDR3 DNA reads TGTGCCAGCAGTAGGGGACAGCCGGGGGAACTGTTTTTT. As protein: CASSRGQPGELFF. The chain carries TRBV6-1 and TRBJ1-4; 7 bases are a match to TRBD1. The CDR3 extends over 13 amino acids. Germline-derived CDR1 and CDR2 are MNHNS and SASEGT. After removal of 5 bases from V and 12 bases from J, the junction contained 9 bases not matched to a gene.

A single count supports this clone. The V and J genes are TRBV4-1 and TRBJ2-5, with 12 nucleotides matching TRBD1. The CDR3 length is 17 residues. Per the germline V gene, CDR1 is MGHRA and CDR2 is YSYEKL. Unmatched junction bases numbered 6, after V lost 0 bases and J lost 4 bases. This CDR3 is CASSQEGTGGDGETQYF. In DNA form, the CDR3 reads TGCGCCAGCAGCCAAGAAGGGACAGGGGGCGATGGAGAGACCCAGTACTTC.

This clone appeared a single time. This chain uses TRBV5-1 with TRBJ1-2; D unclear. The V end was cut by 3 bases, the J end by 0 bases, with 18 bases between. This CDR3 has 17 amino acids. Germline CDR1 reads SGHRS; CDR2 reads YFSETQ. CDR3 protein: CASSSRSRHRSNYGYTF. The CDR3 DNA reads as TGCGCCAGCAGCTCCCGCAGTCGACACCGCTCTAACTATGGCTACACCTTC.

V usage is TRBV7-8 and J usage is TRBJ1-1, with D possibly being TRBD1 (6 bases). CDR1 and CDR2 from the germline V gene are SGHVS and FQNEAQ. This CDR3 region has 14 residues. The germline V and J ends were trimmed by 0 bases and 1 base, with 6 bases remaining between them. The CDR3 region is CASSLAQGNTEAFF. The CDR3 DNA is TGTGCCAGCAGCTTAGCACAGGGGAACACTGAAGCTTTCTTT.